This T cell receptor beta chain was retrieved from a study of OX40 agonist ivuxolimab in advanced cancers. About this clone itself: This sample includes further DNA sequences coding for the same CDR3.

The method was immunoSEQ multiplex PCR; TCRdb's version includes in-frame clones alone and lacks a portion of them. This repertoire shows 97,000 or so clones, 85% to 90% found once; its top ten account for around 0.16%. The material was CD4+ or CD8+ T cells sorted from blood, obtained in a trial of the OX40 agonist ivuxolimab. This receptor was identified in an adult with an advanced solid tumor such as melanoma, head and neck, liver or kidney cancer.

The DNA of the CDR3 is TGTGCCAGCAGAAGGGAAATCCAAGAGACCCAGTACTTC. It yields the protein CASRREIQETQYF. The V call is TRBV2, the J call TRBJ2-5; D not resolved. Trimming removed 6 bases at V and 1 base at J, with 9 bases between. There are 13 residues in the CDR3. From germline, CDR1 is SNHLY and CDR2 FYNNEI.